This T cell receptor (beta chain) was sequenced in a study of T cell changes during pregnancy in multiple sclerosis. The ends lost 5 bases at V and 9 bases at J; junction bases unmatched: 3. Germline values: CDR1 MNHNY, CDR2 SVGAGI (reference sequence). The CDR3 is made up of 11 amino acids. Clones were sequenced by immunoSEQ multiplex PCR, and TCRdb holds only the in-frame ones, with some missing. Of 60,000 to 75,000 clones in the sample, roughly 90% were seen once. The origin of this receptor is a female donor with multiple sclerosis, enrolled in a pregnancy study. Source: peripheral blood, taken in the third trimester of pregnancy. V gene TRBV6-6 combines with J gene TRBJ1-1, with TRBD1 matching over 7 bases. The CDR3 reads CASSKDRKAFF. The CDR3 nucleotides read TGTGCCAGCAGTAAGGACAGGAAAGCTTTCTTT.